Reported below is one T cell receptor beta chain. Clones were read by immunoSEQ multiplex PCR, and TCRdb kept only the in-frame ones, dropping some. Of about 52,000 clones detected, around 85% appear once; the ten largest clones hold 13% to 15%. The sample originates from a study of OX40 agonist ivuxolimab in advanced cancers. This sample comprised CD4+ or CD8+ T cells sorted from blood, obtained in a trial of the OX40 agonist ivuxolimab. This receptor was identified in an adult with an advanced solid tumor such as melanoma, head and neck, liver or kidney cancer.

CDR3 in DNA: TGTGCCAGTAGTATAGGAGGGACAGGAGCCCCCTACGAGCAGTACTTC. Translation gives CASSIGGTGAPYEQYF. The V call is TRBV19, the J call TRBJ2-7, with 8 bases aligning to TRBD1. J gave up 2 bases and V 1 base, and 7 bases lay outside the gene matches. The germline V gene has CDR1 LNHDA and CDR2 SQIVND (reference sequence). CDR3 size: 16 residues.